The 32 T cell receptor beta chains presented below share a single source sample, sequenced in a study of CD8+ T cells in alopecia areata. In each case, RNA was isolated and then reverse transcribed into cDNA as the sequencing template. The repertoire was sequenced with immunoSEQ multiplex PCR; TCRdb's copy has only in-frame clones and lacks some. The sample has over 250,000 clones, none seen only once. Cutaneous lymph nodes were pooled and cells sorted by CD4, CD8alpha, NKG2D, NKG2ACE and more. Material: CD4+ T cells sorted from a lymph node. All receptors derive from a C3H/HeJ mouse with alopecia areata. MHC haplotype of the mouse line: H2-k.

About this clone itself: These gene names are mouse names. The read ends 4 residues before the CDR3 terminus; that terminus is restored from the germline J gene. The gene calls are TRBV1 and TRBJ2-1, with D maybe TRBD1 (5 bases). Germline CDR1 reads NSQYPW; CDR2 reads LRSPGD (reference sequence). V lost 0 bases to trimming and J lost 3 bases, with 9 bases between them. The CDR3 runs 15 residues. CDR3 loop: CTCSADLQGYAEQFF. Partial CDR3 DNA: TGCACCTGCAGTGCAGATCTCCAGGGCTATGCT. Variable domain in full (rest from reference TRBV1 and TRBJ2-1): VTLLEQNPRWRLVPRGQAVNLRCILKNSQYPWMSWYQQDLQKQLQWLFTLRSPGDKEVKSLPGADYLATRVTDTELRLQVANMSQGRTLYCTCSADLQGYAEQFFGPGTRLTVL.

In the case of this clone: Gene names are the mouse ones. From the germline J gene comes the end of the CDR3, since the read stops 4 residues before it. This sample includes further DNA sequences coding for the same CDR3. This rearrangement joins TRBV5 to TRBJ1-1; D is perhaps TRBD1 (5 bases). CDR1 LGHNA and CDR2 YNLKQL come from the germline V gene (reference sequence). CDR3 size: 13 residues. CDR3 region: CASSQEGGTEVFF. Incomplete CDR3 DNA: TGTGCCAGCAGCCAAGAGGGGGGGACA.

Notes on this clone: Mouse germline and gene names are used. The read terminates 4 residues before the CDR3 end, so the remaining end is supplied by the germline J gene. V is TRBV5 and J is TRBJ2-1, with 7 bases fitting TRBD1. V lost 4 bases to trimming and J lost 3 bases; unmatched junction nucleotides: 3. This CDR3 contains 14 residues. Germline CDR1 is LGHNA and CDR2 is YNLKQL (reference sequence). CDR3 in amino acids: CASSPDRRYAEQFF. Partial CDR3 DNA: TGTGCCAGCAGCCCGGACAGGCGCTATGCT.

This clone has a handful of counts. The germline and genes are mouse ones. The read halts 3 residues ahead of the CDR3 end, with the missing end drawn from the germline J gene. This chain joins TRBV13-1 and TRBJ1-6; tentative D call: TRBD1 (6 bases). TRBJ1-6 is identified as an open reading frame with a role that is uncertain. V lost 5 bases to trimming and J lost 1 base, with 10 bases between them. Germline V lookup: CDR1 NSHNY, CDR2 SYGAGN. The CDR3 has 15 amino acids. The sequenced part of the CDR3 DNA is TGTGCCAGCAGGGAGGACAGATCCTATAATTCGCCC. Residues: CASREDRSYNSP. The CDR3 in its entirety is CASREDRSYNSPLYF.

With regard to this clone: Gene labels here are mouse ones. Sequencing ends 4 residues short of the CDR3 end; the germline J gene provides the rest. V and J are TRBV19 and TRBJ1-1; a weak D match, TRBD1 (6 bases). The CDR3 covers 12 residues. Germline lookup yields CDR1 FNHDT and CDR2 SITEND (reference sequence). The CDR3 sequence is CASSTRTEEVFF. Partial CDR3 DNA: TGTGCCAGCAGTACACGGACAGAA.

Comments on this clone: The gene names here belong to mouse. The DNA ends 4 residues before the CDR3 does, and the rest of the CDR3 is filled in from the germline J gene. The chain uses TRBV31 and TRBJ2-5; 12 bases line up with TRBD2. V lost 0 bases and J lost 3; bases outside the gene matches: 7. This CDR3 region has 17 residues. CDR1 is GKSSPN and CDR2 is SITVG in the germline V gene. The CDR3 bases that were read are TGTGCCTGGAGTCTAGTCGGGACTGGGGGGATTCAAGAC. Translated: CAWSLVGTGGIQD. The whole CDR3 is CAWSLVGTGGIQDTQYF. The whole variable domain, remainder taken from reference TRBV31 and TRBJ2-5, is AQTIHQWPVAEIKAVGSPLSLGCTIKGKSSPNLYWYWQATGGTLQQLFYSITVGQVESVVQLNLSASRPKDDQFILSTEKLLLSHSGFYLCAWSLVGTGGIQDTQYFGPGTRLLVL.

This clone has at least ten counts. Gene names refer to mouse genes. The DNA ends 4 residues before the CDR3 does, and the rest of the CDR3 is filled in from the germline J gene. Other nucleotide sequences from this sample produce the same CDR3. This chain links TRBV5 with TRBJ2-2; 11 nucleotides agree with TRBD1. CDR1 is LGHNA and CDR2 is YNLKQL in the germline V gene (reference sequence). This CDR3 spans 17 amino acids. Losses at the gene ends were 0 bases for V and 0 bases for J; bases not matched to a gene: 0. CDR3: CASSQEGQGANTGQLYF. CDR3 DNA, as far as it was read: TGTGCCAGCAGCCAAGAGGGACAGGGGGCAAACACCGGG.

This clone showed up just a few times. Mouse names are used for the genes. The read stops 4 residues short of the end of the CDR3; the missing end is completed from the germline J gene. The J gene is TRBJ2-5, the V gene TRBV13-3, with a possible D match to TRBD1 (7 bases). CDR1 and CDR2 from the germline V gene are NNHDY and SYVADS. The CDR3 covers 14 residues. Incomplete CDR3 DNA: TGTGCCAGCAGTGATAGGGGGCGCAAAGAC. Translation gives CASSDRGRKD. The full CDR3 reads CASSDRGRKDTQYF.

About this clone: Genes and germline are mouse. The CDR3 DNA, read in part, is TGTGCCAGCAGTGATATGTCAAACTCC. The encoded protein is CASSDMSNS. The full CDR3 is CASSDMSNSDYTF. This chain connects TRBV13-3 to TRBJ1-2; D is unresolved. Sequencing ends 4 residues short of the CDR3 end; the germline J gene provides the rest. The CDR3 spans 13 residues. Germline loops: CDR1 NNHDY, CDR2 SYVADS. Trimming took off 1 base at V and 0 bases at J, with 4 bases between the two ends.

This clone was detected ten times or more. Genes and germline are mouse. The observed sequence ends 4 residues before the CDR3 terminus, with the missing tail filled in from the germline J gene. The chain is built from TRBV19 and TRBJ2-2; TRBD1 is a possible D gene (5 bases). This CDR3 is 13 amino acids long. Germline V gene data show CDR1 as FNHDT and CDR2 as SITEND (reference sequence). V lost 7 bases and J 0 bases, leaving 7 bases between the germline ends. The sequenced part of the CDR3 DNA is TGTGCCAGCGGACAAGCAAACACCGGG. Encoded protein: CASGQANTG. The whole CDR3 reads CASGQANTGQLYF.

Points on this clone: Mouse names are used for the genes. The sequenced fragment ends 4 residues before the CDR3 boundary, so the rest is inferred from the germline J gene. Other DNA sequences from this sample encode an identical CDR3 as well. The rearrangement links TRBV5 to TRBJ2-2; TRBD2 matches 7 bases. V trimming: 1 base; J trimming: 2 bases; junction bases outside the gene matches: 1. Germline V gives CDR1 LGHNA, CDR2 YNLKQL (reference sequence). CDR3 length: 15 amino acids. CDR3 DNA, as far as it was read: TGTGCCAGCAGCCAAGTTGGGGGGAACACCGGG. Protein: CASSQVGGNTG. The entire CDR3 is CASSQVGGNTGQLYF.

For this clone: Here the gene names and germline are mouse. The CDR3 is cut off 4 residues early in the read; its end comes from the germline J gene. Other DNA sequences in this sample translate to the same CDR3. The chain has TRBV19 and TRBJ2-3; D unclear. V gave up 4 bases and J gave up 0 bases, with 6 bases separating them. Germline-derived CDR1 and CDR2 are FNHDT and SITEND (reference sequence). The CDR3 has 13 amino acids. CDR3: CASSLGSAETLYF. The DNA read from the CDR3 is TGTGCCAGCAGTCTTGGGAGTGCAGAA.

Comment on this clone: A clone one base away is much larger, so this may be a read error. Gene names are the mouse ones. This specimen includes other DNA sequences encoding the same CDR3. CDR3: CASSDATTNTGQLYF. The sequenced CDR3 bases are TGTGCCAGCAGTGATGCGACAACAAACACCGGG. The rearrangement uses TRBV13-1 and TRBJ2-2; D unclear. The read halts 4 residues ahead of the CDR3 end, with the missing end drawn from the germline J gene. CDR1 is NSHNY, CDR2 SYGAGN, per germline. V dropped 0 bases and J dropped 0 bases, with 6 bases sitting between them. The CDR3 loop spans 15 amino acids.

With respect to this clone: Genes here carry mouse names. Sequencing ends 4 residues short of the CDR3 end; the germline J gene provides the rest. The chain carries TRBV5 and TRBJ1-1; D is perhaps TRBD1 (5 bases). The CDR3 length is 12 residues. Looked up from germline, CDR1 is LGHNA and CDR2 is YNLKQL (reference sequence). The CDR3 loop is CASSHPDREVFF. Partial CDR3 DNA: TGTGCCAGCAGCCATCCCGACAGA.

This clone has only a few counts. Mouse names are used for the genes. Read sequence stops 4 residues before the CDR3 end, and the germline J gene provides the missing end. The J gene is TRBJ2-2, the V gene TRBV17; 9 nucleotides line up with TRBD2. Looked up from germline, CDR1 is MNHDT and CDR2 is YYDKIL. With 5 bases clipped from V and 1 base from J, the junction kept 2 bases outside the gene matches. There are 15 residues in the CDR3. Partial CDR3 DNA: TGTGCTAGCAGTTCTGGGGGGGGAAACACCGGG. This codes for CASSSGGGNTG. The entire CDR3 protein is CASSSGGGNTGQLYF. The full variable domain, in which reference TRBV17 and TRBJ2-2 provide the parts outside the CDR3, is DTTVKQNPRYKLARVGKPVNLICSQTMNHDTMYWYQKKPNQAPKLLLFYYDKILNREADTFEKFQSSRPNNSFCSLYIGSAGLEYSAMYLCASSSGGGNTGQLYFGEGSKLTVL.

About this clone: Mouse names are used for the genes. The CDR3 end lies 4 residues beyond the end of the read and is filled in from the germline J gene. The chain links TRBV1 to TRBJ2-1; TRBD1 is a possible D gene (6 bases). CDR1 and CDR2 from the germline V gene are NSQYPW and LRSPGD (reference sequence). V lost 0 bases and J lost 3, with 9 bases in between. The CDR3 extends over 15 amino acids. The sequenced CDR3 bases are TGCACCTGCAGTGCAGATCGGACAGTCTATGCT. This codes for CTCSADRTVYA. The entire CDR3 is CTCSADRTVYAEQFF.

This clone appeared a few times. Gene names follow the mouse nomenclature. The CDR3 goes on 4 residues after the read ends, and that part is filled in from the germline J gene. V gene TRBV13-2 combines with J gene TRBJ2-5; perhaps TRBD2 as D (6 bases). Germline CDR1 NNHNN, CDR2 SYGAGS (reference sequence). V lost 4 bases, J lost 0 bases, and 12 bases lay in between. This CDR3 spans 15 amino acids. The CDR3 reads CASGWGTYNQDTQYF. CDR3 DNA, as far as it was read: TGTGCCAGCGGTTGGGGGACCTATAACCAAGAC.

This clone occurred a few times. Gene names denote mouse genes. The observed sequence ends 4 residues before the CDR3 terminus, with the missing tail filled in from the germline J gene. Other nucleotide sequences in the sample specify the same CDR3. The chain carries TRBV13-1 and TRBJ2-1; a possible D gene is TRBD2 (6 bases). Germline assignment: CDR1 NSHNY and CDR2 SYGAGN. Trimming took 0 bases from V and 3 from J, leaving 10 bases between them. CDR3 length: 15 residues. Here the CDR3 reads CASSDARGVYAEQFF. The sequenced part of the CDR3 DNA is TGTGCCAGCAGTGATGCCCGGGGGGTCTATGCT.

Worth noting for this clone: Gene names are the mouse ones. The read comes to an end 4 residues before the CDR3 does, leaving the germline J gene to fill in the end. The V call is TRBV13-1, the J call TRBJ2-2; TRBD1 might be the D (7 bases). Trimming cost V 0 bases and J 3 bases, with 9 bases left between them. From germline, CDR1 is NSHNY and CDR2 SYGAGN. The CDR3 has 15 amino acids. CDR3 in amino acids: CASSDARGDTGQLYF. Incomplete CDR3 DNA: TGTGCCAGCAGTGATGCCAGGGGGGACACCGGG.

Worth noting for this clone: The gene names given are mouse names. The read gets to within 4 residues of the CDR3 end, and the germline J gene fills in the rest. This chain links TRBV2 with TRBJ2-1; TRBD2 aligns across 9 bases. Per germline, CDR1 LGHNA and CDR2 YSYQKL. V shed 0 bases, J shed 3 bases, and the junction held 3 bases outside the gene matches. The CDR3 has 16 residues. The CDR3 is CASSQEGTGFYAEQFF. The sequenced part of the CDR3 DNA is TGTGCCAGCAGCCAAGAGGGGACTGGGTTCTATGCT.

This clone has more than one count but fewer than ten. Gene names are the mouse ones. The read terminates 4 residues before the CDR3 end, so the remaining end is supplied by the germline J gene. The chain carries TRBV13-1 and TRBJ2-1, with D possibly being TRBD1 (5 bases). The CDR3 is made up of 15 amino acids. The germline V gene has CDR1 NSHNY and CDR2 SYGAGN. Trimming pared 0 bases from V and 0 bases from J, leaving 7 bases between. CDR3 protein: CASSDAGHNYAEQFF. The CDR3 bases that were read are TGTGCCAGCAGTGATGCCGGACATAACTATGCT.

Regarding this clone: The gene symbols are mouse symbols. With the read ending 4 residues before the CDR3 end, the germline J gene is used to fill in that end. The genes are TRBV13-1 and TRBJ1-2, with 8 bases lining up with TRBD1. From germline, CDR1 is NSHNY and CDR2 SYGAGN. Trimming took 5 bases from V and 3 from J; bases not matched to a gene: 6. The CDR3 sequence is 14 residues long. The CDR3 bases that were read are TGTGCCAGCAGCGCACAGGGGGAGGACTCC. Its protein product is CASSAQGEDS. The entire CDR3 sequence reads CASSAQGEDSDYTF.

Worth noting for this clone: The germline and genes are mouse ones. The observed sequence ends 4 residues before the CDR3 terminus, with the missing tail filled in from the germline J gene. V usage is TRBV13-3 and J usage is TRBJ1-1, with 8 bases identical to TRBD1. CDR1 NNHDY and CDR2 SYVADS come from the germline V gene. The length of the CDR3 is 12 residues. The CDR3 here is CASNQGAREVFF. CDR3 DNA (partial): TGTGCCAGCAACCAGGGGGCAAGA.

Comment on this clone: These gene names are mouse names. The read terminates 3 residues before the CDR3 end, so the remaining end is supplied by the germline J gene. The chain uses TRBV19 and TRBJ1-6; 12 nucleotides agree with TRBD1. TRBJ1-6 falls under the ORF class, with uncertain function. The CDR3 totals 18 residues. Germline CDR1 FNHDT, CDR2 SITEND (reference sequence). V lost 4 bases, J lost 4 bases, and 9 bases stayed unmatched. The DNA read from the CDR3 is TGTGCCAGCAGTCCGGGACAGGGGGCGATGAGATATAATTCGCCC. It is translated as CASSPGQGAMRYNSP. The full-length CDR3 reads as CASSPGQGAMRYNSPLYF.

In its sample, this clone was seen a few times. Mouse gene names apply. The observed sequence ends 3 residues before the CDR3 terminus, with the missing tail filled in from the germline J gene. The gene calls are TRBV17 and TRBJ1-6; D not resolved. TRBJ1-6 is treated as an ORF (open reading frame) with a function not yet certain. Germline loops: CDR1 MNHDT, CDR2 YYDKIL. Trimming stripped 3 bases from V and 0 bases from J, with 12 bases between. The CDR3 spans 17 residues. The sequenced CDR3 bases are TGTGCTAGCAGTAGGCCCCTCCAGAATTCCTATAATTCGCCC. Amino acid sequence: CASSRPLQNSYNSP. In full, the CDR3 reads CASSRPLQNSYNSPLYF.

This clone was counted many times. Gene names are mouse gene names. The read falls 4 residues short of the CDR3 end, and the missing part is taken from the germline J gene. The rearrangement joins TRBV12-1 to TRBJ1-2, with D unclear. Deletions cut 0 bases from V and 3 bases from J, with 13 bases between. The CDR3 spans 15 residues. Germline values: CDR1 SGHSN, CDR2 HYEKVE. The sequenced CDR3 bases are TGTGCCAGCTCTCTCAGCGCCTGGGGAGACTCC. As protein: CASSLSAWGDS. The complete CDR3 sequence is CASSLSAWGDSDYTF. Combining the CDR3 with reference TRBV12-1 and TRBJ1-2 gives the whole variable domain DSGVVQSPRHIIKEKGGRSVLTCIPISGHSNVVWYQQTLGKELKFLIQHYEKVERDKGFLPSRFSVQQFDDYHSEMNMSALELEDSAMYFCASSLSAWGDSDYTFGSGTRLLVI.

This clone was recorded a few times. Mouse names are used for the genes. Sequencing ends 4 residues short of the CDR3 end; the germline J gene provides the rest. This chain joins TRBV13-3 and TRBJ2-1; the match to TRBD1 covers 9 bases. This CDR3 is 14 amino acids long. Germline CDR1 and CDR2: NNHDY and SYVADS. The trim removed 3 bases at V and 3 bases at J, leaving 1 base unmatched. The CDR3 protein is CASSADRGYAEQFF. CDR3 DNA (partial): TGTGCCAGCAGTGCGGACAGGGGCTATGCT.

This clone was detected only a few times. Any gene name here is a mouse gene name. From the germline J gene comes the end of the CDR3, since the read stops 4 residues before it. Other nucleotide sequences from this sample produce the same CDR3. The rearrangement links TRBV1 to TRBJ2-7, with unresolved D. V lost 1 base and J 0 bases, leaving 7 bases between the germline ends. This CDR3 has 14 residues. CDR1 and CDR2 from the germline V gene are NSQYPW and LRSPGD (reference sequence). The CDR3 DNA, read in part, is TGCACCTGCAGTGCAGGGGGAAGCTCCTAT. Translation gives CTCSAGGSSY. The CDR3 reads in full as CTCSAGGSSYEQYF.

In the case of this clone: The gene symbols are mouse symbols. The CDR3 end lies 4 residues beyond the end of the read and is filled in from the germline J gene. V is TRBV19 and J is TRBJ2-5; 8 positions agree with TRBD2. Germline V gene lookup returns CDR1 FNHDT and CDR2 SITEND (reference sequence). The CDR3 has 16 residues. V lost 3 bases, J lost 3 bases, and 9 bases stayed unmatched. The CDR3 region is CASSTPIWGEQDTQYF. Incomplete CDR3 DNA: TGTGCCAGCAGTACCCCGATCTGGGGGGAACAAGAC.

This clone was found a few times. Genes here carry mouse names. The read terminates 4 residues ahead of where the CDR3 ends, so the germline J gene completes it. The chain recombines TRBV13-1 with TRBJ2-1; 9 positions agree with TRBD1. The J segment lost 3 bases and the V segment lost 2 bases, leaving 3 bases of the junction unmatched. The CDR3 loop spans 15 amino acids. In germline, CDR1 is NSHNY, CDR2 SYGAGN. The CDR3 is CASSEQGALYAEQFF. The sequenced CDR3 bases are TGTGCCAGCAGTGAACAGGGGGCGCTCTATGCT.

This clone was seen only a few times. The gene symbols are mouse symbols. Sequencing ends 4 residues short of the CDR3 end; the germline J gene provides the rest. The chain couples TRBV5 to TRBJ2-3; TRBD1 is a possible D gene (6 bases). Trimming left V 3 bases short and J 3 bases short, with 7 bases between. Germline V gives CDR1 LGHNA, CDR2 YNLKQL (reference sequence). CDR3 length: 13 amino acids. CDR3 DNA, as far as it was read: TGTGCCAGCAGCCACACAGGGGCAGAA. Translation gives CASSHTGAE. The full CDR3 reads CASSHTGAETLYF.

This clone was found a few times. Genes and germline are mouse. Read sequence stops 4 residues before the CDR3 end, and the germline J gene provides the missing end. The chain couples TRBV31 to TRBJ1-2, with D perhaps matching TRBD1 (6 bases). CDR3 length: 12 amino acids. Germline loops: CDR1 GKSSPN, CDR2 SITVG. CDR3 DNA, as far as it was read: TGTGCCTGGAGTCTAGAACAGGGC. Protein product: CAWSLEQG. The whole CDR3 reads CAWSLEQGDYTF.